This TCR beta chain was obtained from a study of blood T cell repertoires in COVID-19. Overall study: PBMCs, B-cell-depleted T cells, or T cells provided the cDNA or gDNA that made up the material.

In the source study's methods: It was from reference gene primer amplification that nucleated cell counts were estimated. Here immunoSEQ multiplex PCR was the method, and the copy in TCRdb shows in-frame clones only, minus some. Clone size and the V and J calls come from that table; the DNA yielded D and trimming. This table holds about 20,000 clones, 75% to 90% found once. Germline V lookup: CDR1 MDHEN, CDR2 SYDVKM. CDR3 length equals 14 residues. The V segment lost 5 bases and the J segment 5 bases; nucleotides outside the gene matches: 3. The chain couples TRBV28 to TRBJ1-4, with 9 positions matching TRBD1. This TCR derives from a human donor in a cohort sampled during active COVID-19. The specimen sequenced was peripheral blood. The CDR3 here is CASSMTGGNEKLFF. CDR3 sequence (DNA): TGTGCCAGCAGTATGACAGGGGGAAATGAAAAACTGTTTTTT.